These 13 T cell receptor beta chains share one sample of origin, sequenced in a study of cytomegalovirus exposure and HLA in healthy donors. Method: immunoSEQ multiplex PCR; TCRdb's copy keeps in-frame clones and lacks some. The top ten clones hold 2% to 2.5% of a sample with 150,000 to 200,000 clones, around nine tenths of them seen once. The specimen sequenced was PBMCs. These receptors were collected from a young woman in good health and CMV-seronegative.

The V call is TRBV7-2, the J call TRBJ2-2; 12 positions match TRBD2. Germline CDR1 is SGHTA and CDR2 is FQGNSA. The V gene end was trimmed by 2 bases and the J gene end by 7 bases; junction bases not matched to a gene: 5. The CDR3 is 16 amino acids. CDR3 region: CASSLLAGGPNGELFF. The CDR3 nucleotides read TGTGCCAGCAGCTTACTAGCGGGAGGGCCGAACGGGGAGCTGTTTTTT.

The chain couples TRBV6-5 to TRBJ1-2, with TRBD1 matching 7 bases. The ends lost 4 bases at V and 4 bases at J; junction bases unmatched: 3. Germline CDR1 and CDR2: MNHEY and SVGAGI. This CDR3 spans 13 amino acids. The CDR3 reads CASSWDRAYGYTF. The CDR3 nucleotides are TGTGCCAGCAGTTGGGACAGAGCCTATGGCTACACCTTC.

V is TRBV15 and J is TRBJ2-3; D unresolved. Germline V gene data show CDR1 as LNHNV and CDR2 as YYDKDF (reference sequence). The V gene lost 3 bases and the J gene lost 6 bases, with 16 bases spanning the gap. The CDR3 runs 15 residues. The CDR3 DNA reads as TGTGCCACCAGCAGTTCCAAGGTGAGAGGTGATACGCAGTATTTT. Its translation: CATSSSKVRGDTQYF.

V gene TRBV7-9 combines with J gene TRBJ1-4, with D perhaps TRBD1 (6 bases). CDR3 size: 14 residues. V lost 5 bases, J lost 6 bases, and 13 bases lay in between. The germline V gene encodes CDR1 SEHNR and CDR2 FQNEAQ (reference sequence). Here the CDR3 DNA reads TGTGCCAGCAGCCATGACAGGCGGGATGAAAAACTGTTTTTT. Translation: CASSHDRRDEKLFF.

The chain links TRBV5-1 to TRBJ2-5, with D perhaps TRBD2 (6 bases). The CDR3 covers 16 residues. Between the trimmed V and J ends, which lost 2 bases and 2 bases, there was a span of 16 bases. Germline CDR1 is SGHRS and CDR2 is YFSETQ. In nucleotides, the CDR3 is TGCGCCAGCAGCTTTTGGCGGAATGGAGGGCAAGAGACCCAGTACTTC. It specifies CASSFWRNGGQETQYF.

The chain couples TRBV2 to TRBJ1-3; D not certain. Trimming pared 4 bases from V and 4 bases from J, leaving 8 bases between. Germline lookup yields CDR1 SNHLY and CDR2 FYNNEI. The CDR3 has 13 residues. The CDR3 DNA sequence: TGTGCCAGCAGTGGTTATGTGGGAAACACCATATATTTT. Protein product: CASSGYVGNTIYF.

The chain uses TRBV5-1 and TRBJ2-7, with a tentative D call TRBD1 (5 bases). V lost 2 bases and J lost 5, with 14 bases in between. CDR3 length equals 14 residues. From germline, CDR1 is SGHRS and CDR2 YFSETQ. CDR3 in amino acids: CASSFDRRNDEQYF. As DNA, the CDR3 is TGCGCCAGCAGCTTCGACAGAAGAAATGACGAGCAGTACTTC.

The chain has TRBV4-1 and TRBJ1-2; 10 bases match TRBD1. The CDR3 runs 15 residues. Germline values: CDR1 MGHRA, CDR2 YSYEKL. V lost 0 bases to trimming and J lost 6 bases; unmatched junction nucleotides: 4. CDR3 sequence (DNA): TGCGCCAGCAGCCAAGAGGGCGGGACAGGGGATGGCTACACCTTC. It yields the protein CASSQEGGTGDGYTF.

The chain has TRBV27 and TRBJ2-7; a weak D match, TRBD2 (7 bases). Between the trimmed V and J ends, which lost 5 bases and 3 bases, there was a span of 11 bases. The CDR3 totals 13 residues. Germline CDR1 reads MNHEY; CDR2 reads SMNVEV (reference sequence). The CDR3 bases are TGTGCCAGCAGTCCGGGGGGCCTCTACGAGCAGTACTTC. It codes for CASSPGGLYEQYF.

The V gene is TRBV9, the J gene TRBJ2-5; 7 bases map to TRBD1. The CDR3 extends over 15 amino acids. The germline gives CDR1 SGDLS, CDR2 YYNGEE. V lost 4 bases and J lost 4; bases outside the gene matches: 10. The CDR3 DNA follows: TGTGCCAGCAGCCGGCCTACACAGGGGCGAGAGACCCAGTACTTC. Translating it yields CASSRPTQGRETQYF.

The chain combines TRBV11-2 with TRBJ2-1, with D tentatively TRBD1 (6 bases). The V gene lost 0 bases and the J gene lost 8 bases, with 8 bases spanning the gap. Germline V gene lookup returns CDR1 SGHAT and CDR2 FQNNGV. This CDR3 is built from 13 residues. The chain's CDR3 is CASSLEWGHEQFF. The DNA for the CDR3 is TGTGCCAGCAGCTTAGAGTGGGGGCATGAGCAGTTCTTC.

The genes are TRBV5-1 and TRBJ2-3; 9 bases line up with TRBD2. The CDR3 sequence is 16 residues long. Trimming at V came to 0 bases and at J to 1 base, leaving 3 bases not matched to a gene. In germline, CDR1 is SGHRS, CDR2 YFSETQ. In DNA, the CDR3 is TGCGCCAGCAGCTTGGGACTAGCGGTTGGCACAGATACGCAGTATTTT. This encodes CASSLGLAVGTDTQYF.

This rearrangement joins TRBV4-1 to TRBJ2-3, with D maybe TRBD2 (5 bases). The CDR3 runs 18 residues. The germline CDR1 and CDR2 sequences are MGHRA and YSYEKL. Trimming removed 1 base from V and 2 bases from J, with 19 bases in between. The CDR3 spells CASSQGLAASGPTDTQYF. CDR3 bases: TGCGCCAGCAGCCAAGGTCTAGCAGCGAGCGGTCCCACAGATACGCAGTATTTT.